Shown below are 24 T cell receptor beta chains from a single sample sequenced in a study of cytomegalovirus exposure and HLA in healthy donors. The primer mix had 60 Vbeta and 13 Jbeta primers. Profiling relied on immunoSEQ multiplex PCR, and the TCRdb table lists in-frame clones only, not all of them. Among about 160,000 clones listed, around three quarters were seen once. Material: PBMCs. These receptors were taken from a man between 40 and 49 years old in good health and CMV-seronegative.

CDR3 loop: CASSPELNTDTQYF. DNA of the CDR3: TGTGCCAGCTCACCCGAACTAAACACAGATACGCAGTATTTT. The rearrangement links TRBV18 to TRBJ2-3; the D is unclear. Germline values: CDR1 KGHSH, CDR2 LQKENI. V lost 3 bases to trimming and J lost 2 bases, with 9 bases between them. The CDR3 length is 14 residues.

The V call is TRBV4-1, the J call TRBJ2-2; possibly TRBD1 for D (6 bases). CDR1 and CDR2 from the germline V gene are MGHRA and YSYEKL. Trimming shortened V by 1 base and J by 0 bases, and 12 bases separated the two germline ends. CDR3 length: 17 amino acids. The DNA of the CDR3 is TGCGCCAGCAGCCAAGGTACAGGGAAAACGAACACCGGGGAGCTGTTTTTT. It codes for CASSQGTGKTNTGELFF.

The V gene is TRBV6-1, the J gene TRBJ2-7, with 9 positions matching TRBD2. Germline lookup yields CDR1 MNHNS and CDR2 SASEGT. V shed 4 bases and J 0 bases; nucleotides not matched to a gene: 16. The CDR3 loop spans 19 amino acids. CDR3 nucleotide sequence: TGTGCCAGCAGTGCCCAGGGGGGAGCGGGAGGTCTAAGCTCCTACGAGCAGTACTTC. Translated, it gives CASSAQGGAGGLSSYEQYF.

The V and J genes are TRBV7-9 and TRBJ2-3; the match to TRBD2 covers 8 bases. The CDR3 sequence is 14 residues long. V dropped 5 bases and J dropped 6; count of bases not matched to a gene: 7. Germline-derived CDR1 and CDR2 are SEHNR and FQNEAQ (reference sequence). DNA of the CDR3: TGTGCCAGCAGCCCTCCGGGACTAGGGGATACGCAGTATTTT. This translates into CASSPPGLGDTQYF.

V usage is TRBV19 and J usage is TRBJ2-5; 9 bases agree with TRBD1. Germline V lookup: CDR1 LNHDA, CDR2 SQIVND (reference sequence). V was pared by 5 bases and J by 1 base, with 8 bases of the junction left unmatched. The CDR3 loop spans 16 amino acids. This chain's CDR3 is CASSAGTGPLQETQYF. The CDR3 nucleotides read TGTGCCAGTAGTGCCGGGACAGGGCCGCTCCAAGAGACCCAGTACTTC.

This sequence joins TRBV7-2 and TRBJ2-1; TRBD2 might be the D (7 bases). Germline values: CDR1 SGHTA, CDR2 FQGNSA. Trimming took off 3 bases at V and 9 bases at J, with 21 bases between the two ends. This CDR3 comprises 16 residues. CDR3 sequence: CASSFGSQGRGFEQFF. CDR3 DNA sequence: TGTGCCAGCAGCTTTGGGTCCCAGGGGAGGGGTTTTGAGCAGTTCTTC.

The chain combines TRBV6-5 with TRBJ2-5, with TRBD2 matching over 11 bases. The CDR3 has 14 residues. V lost 7 bases to trimming and J lost 4 bases; unmatched junction nucleotides: 5. Germline CDR1 and CDR2: MNHEY and SVGAGI. CDR3 residues: CASTSGLAGETQYF. The DNA for the CDR3 is TGTGCCAGCACCTCCGGACTAGCGGGAGAGACCCAGTACTTC.

The chain has TRBV11-2 and TRBJ1-5, with D tentatively TRBD1 (6 bases). Per germline, CDR1 SGHAT and CDR2 FQNNGV. V dropped 5 bases and J dropped 4 bases, with 12 bases sitting between them. The CDR3 extends over 14 amino acids. The CDR3 DNA is TGTGCCAGCAGCCCCCGGGGGGCGAATCAGCCCCAGCATTTT. Translating gives CASSPRGANQPQHF. The full variable domain, rest sourced from reference TRBV11-2 and TRBJ1-5, is EAGVAQSPRYKIIEKRQSVAFWCNPISGHATLYWYQQILGQGPKLLIQFQNNGVVDDSQLPKDRFSAERLKGVDSTLKIQPAKLEDSAVYLCASSPRGANQPQHFGDGTRLSIL.

This rearrangement joins TRBV7-2 to TRBJ2-1, with 8 bases that match TRBD2. Germline V gene lookup returns CDR1 SGHTA and CDR2 FQGNSA. V trimming: 3 bases; J trimming: 4 bases; junction bases outside the gene matches: 8. This CDR3 region has 16 residues. The CDR3, as DNA: TGTGCCAGCAGCTTCCTCGTAGCGGGGTTATACAATGAGCAGTTCTTC. As protein: CASSFLVAGLYNEQFF.

The chain couples TRBV5-1 to TRBJ2-5; TRBD2 matches at 10 bases. CDR3 length: 15 residues. CDR1 is SGHRS, CDR2 YFSETQ, per germline. Germline trimming cut 0 bases from V and 2 bases from J; bases unmatched to any gene: 1. The CDR3 protein is CASSLGLAGQETQYF. For the CDR3, the DNA is TGCGCCAGCAGCTTGGGACTAGCGGGTCAAGAGACCCAGTACTTC.

This clone was seen a few times. The genes are TRBV30 and TRBJ2-1; D is unclear. The CDR3 sequence is 13 residues long. Germline assignment: CDR1 GTSNPN and CDR2 SVGIG (reference sequence). Trimming shortened V by 0 bases and J by 2 bases, and 5 bases separated the two germline ends. CDR3 DNA sequence: TGTGCCTGGAGTGTAATAGCCTACAATGAGCAGTTCTTC. This encodes CAWSVIAYNEQFF. Drawing the rest from reference TRBV30 and TRBJ2-1, the complete variable domain is SQTIHQWPATLVQPVGSPLSLECTVEGTSNPNLYWYRQAAGRGLQLLFYSVGIGQISSEVPQNLSASRPQDRQFILSSKKLLLSDSGFYLCAWSVIAYNEQFFGPGTRLTVL.

The chain combines TRBV2 with TRBJ1-1; 11 bases align to TRBD1. Germline V gives CDR1 SNHLY, CDR2 FYNNEI. V was pared by 6 bases and J by 6 bases, with 0 bases of the junction left unmatched. CDR3 length: 12 residues. The CDR3, as DNA: TGTGCCAGCAGGGGACAGGGGGCTGAAGCTTTCTTT. Translating it yields CASRGQGAEAFF.

The rearrangement joins TRBV9 to TRBJ2-3, with 8 bases fitting TRBD1. This CDR3 contains 14 residues. V lost 3 bases to trimming and J lost 3 bases; unmatched junction nucleotides: 3. Germline loops: CDR1 SGDLS, CDR2 YYNGEE. The CDR3: CASSARGRTDTQYF. The CDR3 nucleotides are TGTGCCAGCAGCGCCAGGGGGCGGACAGATACGCAGTATTTT.

The chain employs TRBV5-1 and TRBJ2-2, with 9 bases identical to TRBD1. This CDR3 region has 15 residues. Unmatched junction bases numbered 6, after V lost 3 bases and J lost 6 bases. Germline V lookup: CDR1 SGHRS, CDR2 YFSETQ. The CDR3 coding sequence is TGCGCCAGCAGCTCCCGGGACAGGGTCTCCGGGGAGCTGTTTTTT. Protein product: CASSSRDRVSGELFF.

The CDR3 loop reads CSASSDETQYF. Written as DNA, the CDR3 is TGCAGTGCCTCTAGCGACGAGACCCAGTACTTC. The rearrangement uses TRBV20-1 and TRBJ2-5; D may be TRBD2 (6 bases). Germline V CDR1 and CDR2: DFQATT, SNEGSKA (reference sequence). The CDR3 has 11 residues. Trimming took 6 bases from V and 5 from J, leaving 10 bases between them.

The CDR3 bases are TGTGCCAGCACCTGGGAGACAAACGAGCAGTACTTC. It yields the protein CASTWETNEQYF. V and J are TRBV2 and TRBJ2-7; D is perhaps TRBD2 (5 bases). The CDR3 has 12 residues. V was cut by 7 bases and J by 5 bases, with 12 bases left in between. The V gene's germline CDR1 is SNHLY and CDR2 FYNNEI. The variable domain in full, completed from reference TRBV2 and TRBJ2-7, reads EPEVTQTPSHQVTQMGQEVILRCVPISNHLYFYWYRQILGQKVEFLVSFYNNEISEKSEIFDDQFSVERPDGSNFTLKIRSTKLEDSAMYFCASTWETNEQYFGPGTRLTVT.

This chain joins TRBV29-1 and TRBJ2-5, with TRBD2 as a possible D gene (7 bases). Per the germline V gene, CDR1 is SQVTM and CDR2 is ANQGSEA. CDR3 length: 14 residues. Trimming removed 7 bases at V and 1 base at J, with 16 bases between. The DNA of the CDR3 is TGCAGCGCACGTAGGGGGGGACCCCAAGAGACCCAGTACTTC. It encodes CSARRGGPQETQYF.

The rearrangement joins TRBV2 to TRBJ2-7, with D hard to call. The CDR3 spans 11 residues. V was trimmed by 6 bases and J by 6 bases, leaving 9 bases between them. The germline gives CDR1 SNHLY, CDR2 FYNNEI. For the CDR3, the DNA is TGTGCCAGCAGCATACGAGGCGAGCAGTACGTC. Protein sequence: CASSIRGEQYV.

The table lists this clone with a count of one. This chain links TRBV18 with TRBJ1-1; 8 bases line up with TRBD1. The CDR3 has 15 amino acids. V dropped 3 bases and J dropped 1; count of bases not matched to a gene: 4. Germline CDR1 KGHSH, CDR2 LQKENI. The CDR3: CASSPGQVTNTEAFF. The CDR3 nucleotides read TGTGCCAGCTCACCGGGACAGGTGACGAACACTGAAGCTTTCTTT.

The chain carries TRBV18 and TRBJ2-7; 7 positions match TRBD1. The CDR3 extends over 15 amino acids. J was trimmed by 3 bases and V by 2 bases; bases with no gene match: 7. Germline V gene sequence: CDR1 KGHSH, CDR2 LQKENI. CDR3 amino acids: CASSPSRGQVYEQYV. The DNA of the CDR3 is TGTGCCAGCTCACCATCTCGAGGACAGGTCTACGAGCAGTACGTC.

This clone was detected only once. The chain is built from TRBV6-1 and TRBJ2-6, with a weak D call TRBD1 (5 bases). The CDR3 loop spans 14 amino acids. The germline CDR1 and CDR2 sequences are MNHNS and SASEGT. Between the trimmed V and J ends, which lost 8 bases and 4 bases, there was a span of 12 bases. The CDR3 DNA sequence: TGTGCCAGCGGGTGGGCAGGGGGGGCCAACGTCCTGACTTTC. Its protein is CASGWAGGANVLTF.

The chain joins TRBV27 to TRBJ2-5; TRBD2 aligns across 9 bases. The CDR3 runs to 19 residues. Germline V CDR1 and CDR2: MNHEY, SMNVEV (reference sequence). V lost 5 bases and J lost 3; bases outside the gene matches: 19. Here the CDR3 DNA reads TGTGCCAGCAGTCCAACGGTGGGCCTAGCGGGAACGGGGGAAGAGACCCAGTACTTC. The encoded protein is CASSPTVGLAGTGEETQYF.

Only a few counts were recorded for this clone. V gene TRBV20-1 combines with J gene TRBJ2-3; the D gene is possibly TRBD2 (5 bases). This CDR3 is 11 amino acids long. In germline, CDR1 is DFQATT, CDR2 SNEGSKA (reference sequence). The ends were cut back, 1 base at V and 6 bases at J, with 5 bases in the middle. CDR3 nucleotide sequence: TGCAGTGCTAGAGTAGCGGATACGCAGTATTTT. Translating gives CSARVADTQYF.

This chain connects TRBV6-1 to TRBJ2-3; weak D call: TRBD1 (5 bases). CDR1 is MNHNS and CDR2 is SASEGT in the germline V gene. The ends were cut back, 9 bases at V and 6 bases at J, with 10 bases in the middle. The CDR3 sequence is 11 residues long. CDR3 loop: CASVQADTQYF. The CDR3 coding sequence is TGTGCCAGTGTACAGGCGGATACGCAGTATTTT.